The TCR beta chain under discussion was sequenced for a study of early T cells in non-severe SARS-CoV-2 infection. Looking at the study overall: Investigators sequenced bulk RNA drawn from unsorted whole blood, and chains remained unpaired.

This CDR3 region has 16 residues. Trimming pared 1 base from V and 4 bases from J, leaving 15 bases between. Per germline, CDR1 SGHVS and CDR2 FQNEAQ. MiXCR was run by TCRdb on the 5' RACE reads, yielding one entry per CDR3 protein. The top ten hold roughly 5.8% of the sample, which has tens of thousands of distinct CDR3 sequences, roughly 11% seen once. This clonotype was counted between two and nine times. This sequence joins TRBV7-8 and TRBJ2-3; D unresolved. The TCR originated in an adult who was a healthcare worker with PCR-confirmed SARS-CoV-2 infection or an uninfected control (not recorded which). The sample was whole blood, taken at baseline. CDR3 in amino acids: CASSLVPLALADTQYF. The CDR3 DNA sequence: TGTGCCAGCAGCTTAGTCCCTTTGGCTCTAGCAGATACGCAGTATTTT.